These 28 T cell receptor beta chains share one sample of origin, sequenced in a study of blood T cell repertoires in COVID-19. Here immunoSEQ multiplex PCR was the method, and the copy in TCRdb shows in-frame clones only, minus some. The table records roughly 18,000 clones, approximately 90% of them present only once. Material for sequencing was peripheral blood. The receptors originated from a human donor in a cohort sampled during active COVID-19.

V and J are TRBV13 and TRBJ2-3; no definite D call. Deletions cut 8 bases from V and 4 bases from J, with 7 bases between. CDR3 length: 11 residues. Germline lookup yields CDR1 PRHDT and CDR2 FYEKMQ (reference sequence). CDR3 amino acids: CASGVSDTQYF. In DNA, the CDR3 is TGTGCCAGCGGAGTTTCAGATACGCAGTATTTT.

The chain employs TRBV9 and TRBJ2-1, with 11 bases matching TRBD2. V was pared by 1 base and J by 6 bases, with 3 bases of the junction left unmatched. CDR3 size: 15 residues. Looked up from germline, CDR1 is SGDLS and CDR2 is YYNGEE. DNA of the CDR3: TGTGCCAGCAGCGTAACTAGCGGGAGTGGCAATGAGCAGTTCTTC. Translating it yields CASSVTSGSGNEQFF.

The chain recombines TRBV6-5 with TRBJ2-7, with a weak D call TRBD2 (5 bases). This CDR3 region has 14 residues. Trimming cost V 4 bases and J 6 bases, with 16 bases left between them. CDR1 is MNHEY, CDR2 SVGAGI, per germline. The CDR3 protein is CASSFLVGEGEQYF. The CDR3 DNA reads as TGTGCCAGCAGTTTCCTGGTGGGAGAGGGCGAGCAGTACTTC.

This clone was detected once. This sequence joins TRBV10-3 and TRBJ2-7, with TRBD1 matching 7 bases. The CDR3 runs to 14 residues. J was trimmed by 0 bases and V by 7 bases; bases with no gene match: 6. The germline gives CDR1 ENHRY, CDR2 SYGVKD. The CDR3 loop reads CAIKKGGSSYEQYF. CDR3 DNA sequence: TGTGCCATCAAAAAAGGGGGCTCCTCCTACGAGCAGTACTTC.

This chain uses TRBV27 with TRBJ2-4; D is perhaps TRBD1 (5 bases). Germline V CDR1 and CDR2: MNHEY, SMNVEV (reference sequence). Trimming shortened V by 6 bases and J by 0 bases, and 21 bases separated the two germline ends. CDR3 length: 18 amino acids. DNA for the CDR3: TGTGCCAGCAGCGGCCTGTTCAGGGAAGGGTTAGCCAAAAACATTCAGTACTTC. Its translation is CASSGLFREGLAKNIQYF.

V gene TRBV30 combines with J gene TRBJ1-1; D possibly corresponds to TRBD1 (5 bases). The CDR3 contains 13 residues. CDR1 is GTSNPN and CDR2 is SVGIG in the germline V gene (reference sequence). Between the trimmed V and J ends, which lost 2 bases and 1 base, there was a span of 8 bases. The chain's CDR3 is CAWSRQGNTEAFF. The CDR3 DNA reads TGTGCCTGGAGTCGGCAGGGGAACACTGAAGCTTTCTTT.

The chain links TRBV7-9 to TRBJ2-3, with 10 nucleotides matching TRBD1. With 2 bases clipped from V and 5 bases from J, the junction kept 16 bases outside the gene matches. There are 19 residues in the CDR3. Germline V CDR1 and CDR2: SEHNR, FQNEAQ (reference sequence). The CDR3 is CASSLPEPRGTGDRDTQYF. CDR3 coding DNA: TGTGCCAGCAGCTTACCCGAGCCCCGTGGGACAGGGGACAGAGATACGCAGTATTTT.

The rearrangement links TRBV9 to TRBJ2-2; TRBD2 might be the D (6 bases). The V gene lost 5 bases and the J gene lost 0 bases, with 20 bases spanning the gap. This CDR3 has 18 amino acids. The germline gives CDR1 SGDLS, CDR2 YYNGEE. The CDR3 protein is CASSHQDSGPTNTGELFF. Written as DNA, the CDR3 is TGTGCCAGCAGTCACCAGGATAGCGGTCCAACGAACACCGGGGAGCTGTTTTTT. The full variable domain, in which reference TRBV9 and TRBJ2-2 provide the parts outside the CDR3, is DSGVTQTPKHLITATGQRVTLRCSPRSGDLSVYWYQQSLDQGLQFLIQYYNGEERAKGNILERFSAQQFPDLHSELNLSSLELGDSALYFCASSHQDSGPTNTGELFFGEGSRLTVL.

The rearrangement joins TRBV10-3 to TRBJ1-4; 9 nucleotides align to TRBD1. V dropped 4 bases and J dropped 6; count of bases not matched to a gene: 3. Germline V lookup: CDR1 ENHRY, CDR2 SYGVKD. The CDR3 covers 14 residues. CDR3 region: CAISVGDRDEKLFF. The DNA of the CDR3 is TGTGCCATCAGTGTCGGGGACAGGGATGAAAAACTGTTTTTT.

V is TRBV5-6 and J is TRBJ1-5, with D perhaps TRBD1 (5 bases). Trimming took 1 base from V and 6 from J, leaving 11 bases between them. The CDR3 is 14 residues long. The germline V gene encodes CDR1 SGHDT and CDR2 YYEEEE. The CDR3: CASSLSGGAQPQHF. The DNA for the CDR3 is TGTGCCAGCAGCTTGTCGGGGGGTGCTCAGCCCCAGCATTTT.

The chain couples TRBV28 to TRBJ1-5; D possibly corresponds to TRBD1 (5 bases). Germline lookup yields CDR1 MDHEN and CDR2 SYDVKM. Trimming removed 6 bases from V and 3 bases from J, with 15 bases in between. The CDR3 covers 15 residues. CDR3 DNA sequence: TGTGCCAGCAGCTCACAGGTTCTTCTCAATCAGCCCCAGCATTTT. Its protein is CASSSQVLLNQPQHF.

V usage is TRBV10-3 and J usage is TRBJ2-3; TRBD1 aligns across 8 bases. The V gene's germline CDR1 is ENHRY and CDR2 SYGVKD. This CDR3 is 15 amino acids long. Trimming took 10 bases from V and 6 from J; bases not matched to a gene: 15. Written as DNA, the CDR3 is TGTGCCACCCTAGACAGGGGCGCCCCCACCGATACGCAGTATTTT. It yields the protein CATLDRGAPTDTQYF.

The chain couples TRBV6-1 to TRBJ2-4; D is possibly TRBD1 (6 bases). Looked up from germline, CDR1 is MNHNS and CDR2 is SASEGT. The CDR3 spans 12 residues. V gave up 2 bases and J gave up 14 bases, with 13 bases separating them. CDR3 in amino acids: CASSEQQGREYF. CDR3 in DNA: TGTGCCAGCAGTGAACAACAGGGAAGGGAGTACTTC.

The chain has TRBV7-9 and TRBJ2-3; 11 bases are shared with TRBD1. This CDR3 has 15 residues. CDR1 and CDR2 (germline): SEHNR, FQNEAQ (reference sequence). Unmatched junction bases numbered 5, after V lost 6 bases and J lost 3 bases. The CDR3 bases are TGTGCCAGCAGGCCATGGGACAGGGGGACAGATACGCAGTATTTT. Amino acids: CASRPWDRGTDTQYF.

The chain joins TRBV7-9 to TRBJ2-7, with D uncertain. Germline V gives CDR1 SEHNR, CDR2 FQNEAQ (reference sequence). V shed 4 bases and J shed 0 bases, with 13 bases lying between them. This CDR3 region has 15 residues. Here the CDR3 DNA reads TGTGCCAGCAGCTCTCGGCAGGTCAGCTCCTACGAGCAGTACTTC. Encoded protein: CASSSRQVSSYEQYF.

CDR3 in DNA: TGTGCCAGCAGCGGACAGGGGAAAGAAGAGACCCAGTACTTC. Its protein product is CASSGQGKEETQYF. The V gene is TRBV27, the J gene TRBJ2-5; TRBD1 agrees at 9 bases. In germline, CDR1 is MNHEY, CDR2 SMNVEV (reference sequence). There are 14 residues in the CDR3. The trim removed 6 bases at V and 3 bases at J, leaving 5 bases unmatched.

This chain links TRBV7-2 with TRBJ1-6, with 9 bases matching TRBD1. Germline-derived CDR1 and CDR2 are SGHTA and FQGNSA. With 8 bases clipped from V and 8 bases from J, the junction kept 7 bases outside the gene matches. CDR3 length: 14 residues. DNA for the CDR3: TGTGCCAGCGTACCGGACAGGGGTTATTCACCCCTCCACTTT. As protein: CASVPDRGYSPLHF.

The V gene is TRBV4-3, the J gene TRBJ1-1; no reliable D call. Germline CDR1 LGHNA, CDR2 YSLEER. Trimming took off 0 bases at V and 3 bases at J, with 20 bases between the two ends. The CDR3 length is 18 residues. The CDR3 coding sequence is TGCGCCAGCAGCCAAGAACTCCGAGGTCGGGTCCTTTACACTGAAGCTTTCTTT. It translates to CASSQELRGRVLYTEAFF.

The chain links TRBV7-9 to TRBJ1-2; 8 bases agree with TRBD1. The CDR3 has 16 residues. V was clipped by 2 bases and J by 3 bases; unmatched bases: 8. CDR1 SEHNR and CDR2 FQNEAQ come from the germline V gene (reference sequence). The CDR3 spells CASSLHLTGGDYGYTF. CDR3 sequence (DNA): TGTGCCAGCAGCTTACACCTTACAGGGGGAGACTATGGCTACACCTTC.

The sample holds one count of this clone. V is TRBV27 and J is TRBJ2-7, with 8 positions matching TRBD2. The CDR3 length is 14 residues. The V gene end was trimmed by 7 bases and the J gene end by 3 bases; junction bases not matched to a gene: 8. Per germline, CDR1 MNHEY and CDR2 SMNVEV (reference sequence). The CDR3 nucleotides read TGTGCCAGCAAGAGTGAGCGGGAGTTCTACGAGCAGTACTTC. Translated, it gives CASKSEREFYEQYF.

The CDR3 DNA reads TGTGCTAGTGGTTTGGTTCCCGACAGAAACATTCAGTACTTC. Translated, it gives CASGLVPDRNIQYF. This chain links TRBV12-5 with TRBJ2-4; tentative D call: TRBD1 (5 bases). V was shortened by 0 bases and J by 6 bases, with 9 bases between the two germline ends. Germline CDR1 and CDR2: LGHNT and FRNRAP. CDR3 size: 14 residues.

This sequence joins TRBV11-2 and TRBJ2-1; D is perhaps TRBD2 (5 bases). CDR3 length equals 13 residues. With 2 bases removed from V and 10 bases from J, the gap between germline ends came to 12 bases. Germline loops: CDR1 SGHAT, CDR2 FQNNGV. DNA for the CDR3: TGTGCCAGCAGCTTATTTAGTTCGGGGGAGCAGTTCTTC. This translates into CASSLFSSGEQFF.

The rearrangement joins TRBV5-6 to TRBJ2-7; TRBD1 agrees at 8 bases. The germline CDR1 and CDR2 sequences are SGHDT and YYEEEE. This CDR3 comprises 19 residues. The trim removed 4 bases at V and 0 bases at J, leaving 18 bases unmatched. This chain's CDR3 is CASSLGTGRWSSRSYEQYF. The CDR3 DNA reads TGTGCCAGCAGCCTCGGGACAGGTCGTTGGTCGTCTCGCTCCTACGAGCAGTACTTC.

The chain carries TRBV4-2 and TRBJ1-3; D might be TRBD1 (6 bases). The germline V and J ends were trimmed by 1 base and 2 bases, with 6 bases remaining between them. The CDR3 consists of 14 residues. Per germline, CDR1 LGHNA and CDR2 YNFKEQ. The CDR3 sequence is CASSQAGAGNTIYF. The CDR3 nucleotides read TGTGCCAGCAGCCAAGCAGGGGCTGGAAACACCATATATTTT.

This rearrangement joins TRBV28 to TRBJ2-1, with D maybe TRBD1 (6 bases). The CDR3 length is 13 residues. The germline V and J ends were trimmed by 3 bases and 8 bases, with 11 bases remaining between them. CDR1 MDHEN and CDR2 SYDVKM come from the germline V gene. Written as DNA, the CDR3 is TGTGCCAGCAGTTTGGGGGCAACGGATGAGCAGTTCTTC. Residues: CASSLGATDEQFF.

This sequence joins TRBV7-9 and TRBJ2-7; TRBD2 might be the D (6 bases). Trimming removed 1 base at V and 6 bases at J, with 7 bases between. Germline V lookup: CDR1 SEHNR, CDR2 FQNEAQ (reference sequence). The CDR3 spans 12 residues. CDR3 sequence: CASSLDGGEQYF. The CDR3 DNA reads as TGTGCCAGCAGCTTAGACGGGGGCGAGCAGTACTTC.

Concerning this clone: The junction does not match germline at one end; this may be a read error. The gene calls are TRBV27 and TRBJ2-5; D possibly corresponds to TRBD1 (6 bases). The V gene's germline CDR1 is MNHEY and CDR2 SMNVEV (reference sequence). This CDR3 has 13 amino acids. This CDR3 reads CASSLTFSGVHDF. Here the CDR3 DNA reads TGTGCCAGCAGTTTAACCTTCTCAGGGGTTCACGACTTC.

The genes are TRBV5-1 and TRBJ2-3, with a tentative D call TRBD2 (5 bases). The CDR3 has 15 amino acids. Germline V CDR1 and CDR2: SGHRS, YFSETQ. V lost 0 bases and J lost 8, with 16 bases in between. The DNA for the CDR3 is TGCGCCAGCAGCTTGGGGCGGTCCGGGATGGGTACGCAGTATTTT. Translation: CASSLGRSGMGTQYF. The whole variable domain, remainder taken from reference TRBV5-1 and TRBJ2-3, is KAGVTQTPRYLIKTRGQQVTLSCSPISGHRSVSWYQQTPGQGLQFLFEYFSETQRNKGNFPGRFSGRQFSNSRSEMNVSTLELGDSALYLCASSLGRSGMGTQYFGPGTRLTVL.